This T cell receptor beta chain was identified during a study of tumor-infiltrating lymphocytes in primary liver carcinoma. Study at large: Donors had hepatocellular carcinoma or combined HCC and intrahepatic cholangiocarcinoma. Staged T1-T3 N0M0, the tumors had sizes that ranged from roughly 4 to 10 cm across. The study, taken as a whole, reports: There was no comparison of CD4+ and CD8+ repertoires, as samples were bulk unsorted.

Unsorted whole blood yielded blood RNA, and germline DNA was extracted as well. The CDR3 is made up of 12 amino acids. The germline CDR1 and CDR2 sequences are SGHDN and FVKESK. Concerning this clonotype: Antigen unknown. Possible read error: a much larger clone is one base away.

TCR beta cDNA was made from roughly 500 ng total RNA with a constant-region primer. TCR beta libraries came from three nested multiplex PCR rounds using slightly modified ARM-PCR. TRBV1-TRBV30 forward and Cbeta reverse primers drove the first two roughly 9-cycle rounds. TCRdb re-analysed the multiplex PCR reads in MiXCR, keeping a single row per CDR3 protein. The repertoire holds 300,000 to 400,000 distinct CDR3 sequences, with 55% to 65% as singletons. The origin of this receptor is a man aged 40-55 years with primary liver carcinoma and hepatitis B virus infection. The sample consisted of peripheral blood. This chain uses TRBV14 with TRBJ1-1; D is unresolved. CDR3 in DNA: TGTGCCGGCAGTCCCTACCTCACTGAAGCTTTCTTT. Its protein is CAGSPYLTEAFF.